The 18 T cell receptor beta chains given below trace back to one sample, sequenced in a study of OX40 agonist ivuxolimab in advanced cancers. Assay used: immunoSEQ multiplex PCR; TCRdb lists only in-frame clones, some missing. The sample holds 20,000 to 25,000 clones; 70% to 90% are singletons and the top ten take roughly 16%. Material: CD4+ or CD8+ T cells sorted from blood, obtained in a trial of the OX40 agonist ivuxolimab. These receptors came from an adult with an advanced solid tumor such as melanoma, head and neck, liver or kidney cancer.

V usage is TRBV7-2 and J usage is TRBJ2-4; TRBD2 matches 10 bases. CDR3 size: 17 residues. The germline CDR1 and CDR2 sequences are SGHTA and FQGNSA. Trimming removed 5 bases from V and 4 bases from J; junction bases left unmatched: 11. The CDR3 DNA is TGTGCCAGCAGCACTACAGGACTAGCGGACCTAAAAAACATTCAGTACTTC. This codes for CASSTTGLADLKNIQYF.

The gene calls are TRBV5-4 and TRBJ1-1; 9 bases match TRBD1. Germline lookup yields CDR1 SGHNT and CDR2 YYREEE (reference sequence). The CDR3 contains 16 residues. Trimming cost V 3 bases and J 0 bases; bases outside gene matches: 6. Written as DNA, the CDR3 is TGTGCCAGCAGCTCCGGGACAGGGTACATGAACACTGAAGCTTTCTTT. It codes for CASSSGTGYMNTEAFF.

The chain joins TRBV19 to TRBJ2-3; D is uncertain. V was shortened by 2 bases and J by 6 bases, with 9 bases between the two germline ends. CDR3 length equals 13 residues. The germline V gene has CDR1 LNHDA and CDR2 SQIVND (reference sequence). This CDR3 reads CASSIQKGDTQYF. The CDR3 DNA reads TGTGCCAGTAGTATACAAAAAGGGGATACGCAGTATTTT. Using reference TRBV19 and TRBJ2-3 for the parts outside the CDR3, the full variable domain is DGGITQSPKYLFRKEGQNVTLSCEQNLNHDAMYWYRQDPGQGLRLIYYSQIVNDFQKGDIAEGYSVSREKKESFPLTVTSAQKNPTAFYLCASSIQKGDTQYFGPGTRLTVL.

This chain connects TRBV6-5 to TRBJ2-2, with 7 bases lining up with TRBD1. Germline lookup yields CDR1 MNHEY and CDR2 SVGAGI. This CDR3 has 15 amino acids. V shed 2 bases and J 3 bases; nucleotides not matched to a gene: 3. DNA of the CDR3: TGTGCCAGCAGTTACAGACAGGGAGACACCGGGGAGCTGTTTTTT. This gives the protein CASSYRQGDTGELFF.

The chain employs TRBV2 and TRBJ2-5; D remains unclear. Between the trimmed V and J ends, which lost 4 bases and 0 bases, there was a span of 9 bases. The germline gives CDR1 SNHLY, CDR2 FYNNEI. CDR3 length: 14 residues. CDR3 coding DNA: TGTGCCAGCAGTGGCGGCCTATACCAAGAGACCCAGTACTTC. As protein: CASSGGLYQETQYF. Variable domain in full (rest from reference TRBV2 and TRBJ2-5): EPEVTQTPSHQVTQMGQEVILRCVPISNHLYFYWYRQILGQKVEFLVSFYNNEISEKSEIFDDQFSVERPDGSNFTLKIRSTKLEDSAMYFCASSGGLYQETQYFGPGTRLLVL.

The CDR3 region is CASSQETPNEQFF. In DNA form, the CDR3 reads TGTGCCAGCAGCCAGGAGACTCCCAATGAGCAGTTCTTC. This sequence joins TRBV14 and TRBJ2-1; D is undetermined. This CDR3 region has 13 residues. Per the germline V gene, CDR1 is SGHDN and CDR2 is FVKESK. V gave up 3 bases and J gave up 6 bases, with 9 bases separating them.

This clone is classed as medium-sized. This rearrangement joins TRBV15 to TRBJ2-2, with D unresolved. From germline, CDR1 is LNHNV and CDR2 YYDKDF (reference sequence). The CDR3 has 13 amino acids. Trimming removed 3 bases at V and 2 bases at J, with 4 bases between. The CDR3 DNA sequence: TGTGCCACCAGCAGCGGTAACACCGGGGAGCTGTTTTTT. It translates to CATSSGNTGELFF.

For the CDR3, the DNA is TGTGCCAGCAGCTTAATGAGGGACACTGAAGCTTTCTTT. Amino acid sequence: CASSLMRDTEAFF. The chain couples TRBV7-2 to TRBJ1-1; D unclear. This CDR3 is 13 amino acids long. The V end was cut by 2 bases, the J end by 3 bases, with 7 bases between. Germline V gene lookup returns CDR1 SGHTA and CDR2 FQGNSA.

The chain recombines TRBV5-1 with TRBJ2-7; 8 bases fit TRBD2. The CDR3 has 15 residues. Germline V CDR1 and CDR2: SGHRS, YFSETQ. The V gene end was trimmed by 5 bases and the J gene end by 7 bases; junction bases not matched to a gene: 14. CDR3 nucleotides: TGCGCCAGCAGTCCCTTTAGCGGGACCCCCCAAGAGCAGTACTTC. Its translation: CASSPFSGTPQEQYF.

This clone was observed once. This chain connects TRBV6-1 to TRBJ2-7; 11 nucleotides line up with TRBD1. Germline-derived CDR1 and CDR2 are MNHNS and SASEGT. Trimming cost V 7 bases and J 1 base; bases outside gene matches: 3. The CDR3 has 14 amino acids. The CDR3 spells CASTWDRGSYEQYF. As DNA, the CDR3 is TGTGCCAGCACCTGGGACAGGGGGTCCTACGAGCAGTACTTC.

The rearrangement joins TRBV7-2 to TRBJ2-3; 8 bases match TRBD2. There are 15 residues in the CDR3. The ends lost 5 bases at V and 5 bases at J; junction bases unmatched: 9. CDR1 and CDR2 (germline): SGHTA, FQGNSA. The chain's CDR3 is CASSPSGGPGDTQYF. The CDR3 nucleotides read TGTGCCAGCAGCCCCAGCGGGGGCCCAGGAGATACGCAGTATTTT.

The chain uses TRBV18 and TRBJ1-1; 9 bases align to TRBD1. This CDR3 is built from 15 residues. J gave up 5 bases and V 1 base, and 5 bases lay outside the gene matches. From germline, CDR1 is KGHSH and CDR2 LQKENI. The CDR3 DNA reads TGTGCCAGCTCACCACGACAGGGGGTTTATACTGAAGCTTTCTTT. Translated: CASSPRQGVYTEAFF.

The CDR3 bases are TGTGCCAGTAGCCCTAACAGGGCCAGTTATGGCTACACCTTC. This translates into CASSPNRASYGYTF. The chain has TRBV19 and TRBJ1-2; possibly TRBD1 for D (6 bases). This CDR3 has 14 residues. The ends were cut back, 6 bases at V and 5 bases at J, with 16 bases in the middle. Germline CDR1 is LNHDA and CDR2 is SQIVND (reference sequence).

The chain is built from TRBV7-8 and TRBJ2-7, with D uncertain. Germline values: CDR1 SGHVS, CDR2 FQNEAQ. This CDR3 contains 12 residues. The V end lost 1 base, the J end lost 4 bases, and 5 bases lay between the germline ends. CDR3 sequence: CASSLVGYEQYF. The DNA for the CDR3 is TGTGCCAGCAGCTTAGTGGGGTACGAGCAGTACTTC.

As DNA, the CDR3 is TGTGCCAGCAGTCCATTGGGGGTGGCTGGGGCCAACGTCCTGACTTTC. Its protein is CASSPLGVAGANVLTF. The V gene is TRBV27, the J gene TRBJ2-6; D may be TRBD1 or TRBD2 (5 bases each). The CDR3 runs 16 residues. V dropped 5 bases and J dropped 2 bases, with 13 bases sitting between them. Looked up from germline, CDR1 is MNHEY and CDR2 is SMNVEV (reference sequence).

The V call is TRBV27, the J call TRBJ2-1, with 10 bases matching TRBD1. Germline V CDR1 and CDR2: MNHEY, SMNVEV (reference sequence). Unmatched junction bases numbered 7, after V lost 2 bases and J lost 9 bases. CDR3 length: 15 amino acids. The CDR3 region is CASSLLGQGFVEQFF. The DNA for the CDR3 is TGTGCCAGCAGTTTACTGGGACAGGGGTTTGTTGAGCAGTTCTTC.

The chain has TRBV5-8 and TRBJ2-7; no clear D. The V and J ends lost 4 bases and 0 bases respectively, with 8 bases between them. Germline V gene lookup returns CDR1 SGHTS and CDR2 YDEGEE. CDR3 length: 13 residues. The CDR3 DNA is TGTGCCAGCAGCATCGCCCGCTCCTACGAGCAGTACTTC. Residues: CASSIARSYEQYF.

The V gene is TRBV4-1, the J gene TRBJ2-5; D is uncertain. Gene TRBJ2-7 matches the end of the DNA better, so the J call may be wrong. CDR1 is MGHRA, CDR2 YSYEKL, per germline. CDR3 size: 18 residues. In DNA, the CDR3 is TGCGCCAGCAGCCAAGATCCGGTTGTACAGTACTCCTCCTACGAGCAGTACTTC. It codes for CASSQDPVVQYSSYEQYF.